Each of the 29 T cell receptor beta chains below was sequenced from the same sample in a study of blood T cells in healthy people across ages. Through a sample-barcoded 5' primer and a J-beta primer mix, a second PCR was run for roughly 6 to 12 cycles. In TCRdb, the 5' RACE reads were re-called with MiXCR into one record per CDR3 protein. The repertoire includes about 1.4 million distinct CDR3 sequences, approximately 59% of them detected once, and roughly 7% sits in the top ten. Sequences were obtained from blood. The receptors were gathered from a man younger than 35 in good health.

This rearrangement joins TRBV5-6 to TRBJ2-5, with D tentatively TRBD1 or TRBD2 (5 bases each). The J call may be wrong; the DNA end is better matched by TRBJ2-7. This CDR3 has 15 residues. Per the germline V gene, CDR1 is SGHDT and CDR2 is YYEEEE. The CDR3 sequence: CASSSGTPEECEQYF. The CDR3, as DNA: TGTGCCAGCAGTTCCGGGACGCCGGAGGAATGCGAGCAGTACTTC.

The V gene is TRBV7-2, the J gene TRBJ2-3; D could derive from TRBD1 or TRBD2 (5 bases each). The CDR3 totals 15 residues. Germline loops: CDR1 SGHTA, CDR2 FQGNSA. The V end lost 7 bases, the J end lost 2 bases, and 16 bases lay between the germline ends. CDR3 amino acids: CASTFLGVVTDTQYF. DNA for the CDR3: TGTGCCAGCACTTTCTTGGGGGTTGTCACAGATACGCAGTATTTT.

Worth noting for this clonotype: At one end the junction does not follow the germline gene, possibly because of a read error. V and J are TRBV4-1 and TRBJ1-5, with D perhaps matching TRBD1 (6 bases). Per germline, CDR1 MGHRA and CDR2 YSYEKL. This CDR3 comprises 15 residues. CDR3 nucleotides: TGCACCAGCAGCAGGGGAGAAGCTGGAAATCAGCCCCAGCATTTT. Its protein is CTSSRGEAGNQPQHF.

V usage is TRBV6-1 and J usage is TRBJ1-1; 11 bases are shared with TRBD1. Germline CDR1 reads MNHNS; CDR2 reads SASEGT. The CDR3 covers 16 residues. Trimming took 4 bases from V and 1 from J; bases not matched to a gene: 5. The CDR3 loop is CASSGPGQGANTEAFF. CDR3 nucleotide sequence: TGTGCCAGCAGTGGACCCGGACAGGGGGCGAACACTGAAGCTTTCTTT.

J is TRBJ2-3 and V is TRBV20-1; D is possibly TRBD1 (7 bases). CDR1 and CDR2 (germline): DFQATT, SNEGSKA (reference sequence). The CDR3 consists of 14 residues. V was trimmed by 6 bases and J by 2 bases, leaving 15 bases between them. CDR3 bases: TGCAGTGCGGAGGGACAGCCCGTCACAGATACGCAGTATTTT. Amino acids: CSAEGQPVTDTQYF.

The V and J genes are TRBV10-3 and TRBJ2-6; D is uncertain. V shed 4 bases and J shed 0 bases, with 10 bases lying between them. The length of the CDR3 is 16 residues. CDR1 and CDR2 from the germline V gene are ENHRY and SYGVKD. The CDR3 DNA reads as TGTGCCATCAGTGGTGGGCAGCGCTCTGGGGCCAACGTCCTGACTTTC. Its translation: CAISGGQRSGANVLTF.

The chain uses TRBV28 and TRBJ1-4; D gene unclear. The CDR3 loop spans 14 amino acids. Germline CDR1 MDHEN, CDR2 SYDVKM. Trimming shortened V by 9 bases and J by 0 bases, and 11 bases separated the two germline ends. The CDR3 reads CARSRSSTNEKLFF. The CDR3 DNA is TGTGCCAGATCCCGATCTTCAACTAATGAAAAACTGTTTTTT.

This chain uses TRBV25-1 with TRBJ2-3, with D tentatively TRBD1 (6 bases). The germline V and J ends were trimmed by 3 bases and 8 bases, with 15 bases remaining between them. This CDR3 region has 14 residues. The germline V gene encodes CDR1 MGHDK and CDR2 SYGVNS. The CDR3, as DNA: TGTGCCAGCAGTGAGGCAGGGGCAGAGGGTACGCAGTATTTT. Residues: CASSEAGAEGTQYF.

This chain joins TRBV20-1 and TRBJ2-5, with D hard to call. Trimming took off 3 bases at V and 1 base at J, with 9 bases between the two ends. The germline V gene has CDR1 DFQATT and CDR2 SNEGSKA (reference sequence). This CDR3 region has 13 residues. This CDR3 reads CSARWQSQETQYF. The DNA for the CDR3 is TGCAGTGCTAGGTGGCAGAGCCAAGAGACCCAGTACTTC.

Points on this clonotype: Given a much more abundant clone one base away, this may be a read error. The rearrangement joins TRBV6-2 or TRBV6-3 to TRBJ1-6; D is unresolved. Trimming left V 4 bases short and J 0 bases short, with 7 bases between. Per the germline V gene, CDR1 is MNHEY and CDR2 is SVGEGT. The CDR3 has 15 residues. The CDR3 DNA reads as TGTGCCAGCAGTTTCCAGAGCTCCTATAATTCACCCCTCCACTTT. The encoded protein is CASSFQSSYNSPLHF.

The V call is TRBV4-1, the J call TRBJ2-1, with 7 bases lining up with TRBD2. The CDR3 covers 17 residues. Germline V CDR1 and CDR2: MGHRA, YSYEKL. V shed 3 bases, J shed 3 bases, and the junction held 11 bases outside the gene matches. CDR3 loop: CASSQSPGSGVYNEQFF. The CDR3 coding sequence is TGCGCCAGCAGCCAGTCTCCGGGCAGCGGGGTCTACAATGAGCAGTTCTTC.

This clonotype appeared a few times. The rearrangement uses TRBV29-1 and TRBJ2-1; weak D call: TRBD2 (6 bases). This CDR3 contains 13 residues. Trimming removed 7 bases at V and 5 bases at J, with 15 bases between. Per germline, CDR1 SQVTM and CDR2 ANQGSEA. CDR3 DNA sequence: TGCAGCGCAAGGTCGGGACTCGACAATGAGCAGTTCTTC. It yields the protein CSARSGLDNEQFF.

This clonotype was seen just once. The V call is TRBV7-8, the J call TRBJ2-2; 12 bases are a match to TRBD2. This CDR3 is 15 amino acids long. Germline assignment: CDR1 SGHVS and CDR2 FQNEAQ. V shed 7 bases and J 1 base; nucleotides not matched to a gene: 1. CDR3 sequence reads: CASKTSGGNTGELFF. Written as DNA, the CDR3 is TGTGCCAGCAAGACTAGCGGGGGGAACACCGGGGAGCTGTTTTTT.

The V gene is TRBV20-1, the J gene TRBJ2-1; 10 bases match TRBD2. Trimming removed 1 base from V and 8 bases from J; junction bases left unmatched: 5. Germline V lookup: CDR1 DFQATT, CDR2 SNEGSKA (reference sequence). This CDR3 has 14 residues. DNA for the CDR3: TGCAGTGCTAGAGGACTAGCGGGCATAGATGAGCAGTTCTTC. Encoded protein: CSARGLAGIDEQFF.

The chain has TRBV5-1 and TRBJ2-7; D not resolved. Trimming left V 3 bases short and J 2 bases short, with 15 bases between. This CDR3 contains 15 residues. CDR1 is SGHRS and CDR2 is YFSETQ in the germline V gene. CDR3 in amino acids: CASSSGSALTYEQYF. The DNA of the CDR3 is TGCGCCAGCAGCTCGGGCTCAGCCTTGACCTACGAGCAGTACTTC.

The J gene is TRBJ1-5, the V gene TRBV2, with D unresolved. CDR1 and CDR2 (germline): SNHLY, FYNNEI. The CDR3 loop spans 14 amino acids. V was clipped by 10 bases and J by 0 bases, with 13 bases between them. DNA for the CDR3: TGTGCCACCTCAGACAACTATAGCAATCAGCCCCAGCATTTT. Its protein is CATSDNYSNQPQHF. The complete variable domain, with remaining parts taken from reference TRBV2 and TRBJ1-5, reads EPEVTQTPSHQVTQMGQEVILRCVPISNHLYFYWYRQILGQKVEFLVSFYNNEISEKSEIFDDQFSVERPDGSNFTLKIRSTKLEDSAMYFCATSDNYSNQPQHFGDGTRLSIL.

The gene calls are TRBV29-1 and TRBJ1-4; 9 positions match TRBD1. This CDR3 region has 13 residues. The V gene end was trimmed by 7 bases and the J gene end by 6 bases; junction bases not matched to a gene: 6. CDR1 is SQVTM and CDR2 is ANQGSEA in the germline V gene. The CDR3 loop is CSAGQGIDEKLFF. The CDR3 DNA sequence: TGCAGCGCTGGACAGGGGATAGATGAAAAACTGTTTTTT.

This sequence joins TRBV4-1 and TRBJ1-2, with D tentatively TRBD1 (6 bases). Between the trimmed V and J ends, which lost 3 bases and 8 bases, there was a span of 22 bases. The germline V gene has CDR1 MGHRA and CDR2 YSYEKL. The CDR3 runs to 16 residues. The CDR3 is CASSQRGGLSVDGYTF. The CDR3 nucleotides read TGCGCCAGCAGCCAGAGAGGGGGTCTAAGTGTGGACGGCTACACCTTC.

The chain has TRBV20-1 and TRBJ2-3; 8 nucleotides agree with TRBD1. The V gene's germline CDR1 is DFQATT and CDR2 SNEGSKA (reference sequence). The V gene end was trimmed by 6 bases and the J gene end by 6 bases; junction bases not matched to a gene: 11. This CDR3 has 14 amino acids. The CDR3 region is CSALSGQDPDTQYF. The CDR3 nucleotides are TGCAGTGCCCTCTCGGGACAGGATCCGGATACGCAGTATTTT.

This chain uses TRBV27 with TRBJ2-7; a possible D gene is TRBD2 (5 bases). The V and J ends lost 3 bases and 4 bases respectively, with 13 bases between them. The CDR3 extends over 14 amino acids. Germline CDR1 is MNHEY and CDR2 is SMNVEV (reference sequence). For the CDR3, the DNA is TGTGCCAGCAGTTTCGGGATGGGGATTTACGAGCAGTACTTC. It specifies CASSFGMGIYEQYF.

The chain has TRBV5-1 and TRBJ2-3; TRBD2 aligns across 14 bases. V dropped 4 bases and J dropped 5; count of bases not matched to a gene: 6. Germline CDR1 is SGHRS and CDR2 is YFSETQ. This CDR3 comprises 16 residues. The CDR3 sequence: CASSTGTSGGIDTQYF. CDR3 in DNA: TGCGCCAGCAGCACAGGGACTAGCGGGGGAATAGATACGCAGTATTTT.

With regard to this clonotype: The junction departs from germline at one end; a sequencing error may be responsible. The chain links TRBV7-9 to TRBJ1-4, with 7 bases identical to TRBD1. The CDR3 has 15 amino acids. The germline gives CDR1 SEHNR, CDR2 FQNEAQ (reference sequence). In nucleotides, the CDR3 is TGTGCCTGCAGCTTAGAGGGGGCTTCTAATGAAAAACTGTTTTTT. It yields the protein CACSLEGASNEKLFF.

The gene calls are TRBV6-5 and TRBJ1-2, with D possibly being TRBD1 (5 bases). With 5 bases removed from V and 8 bases from J, the gap between germline ends came to 15 bases. The CDR3 spans 13 residues. Germline loops: CDR1 MNHEY, CDR2 SVGAGI. The CDR3 region has the DNA TGTGCCAGCAGTCCCCGCGGGGACTTGGGCTACACCTTC. This sequence encodes CASSPRGDLGYTF.

The CDR3 DNA reads as TGTGCCAGCAGACCGGCGGACAATGAGCAGTTCTTC. It specifies CASRPADNEQFF. V gene TRBV12-3 or TRBV12-4 combines with J gene TRBJ2-1; D is unclear. Between the trimmed V and J ends, which lost 6 bases and 5 bases, there was a span of 8 bases. The CDR3 totals 12 residues.

Written as DNA, the CDR3 is TGTGCCACCAGCAGAGAGTCGGGACAGGGGGTTGGGGGCTACACCTTC. This encodes CATSRESGQGVGGYTF. J is TRBJ1-2 and V is TRBV15; 11 positions match TRBD1. CDR3 length: 16 amino acids. V was clipped by 0 bases and J by 8 bases; unmatched bases: 8. Looked up from germline, CDR1 is LNHNV and CDR2 is YYDKDF (reference sequence).

The CDR3, as DNA: TGTGCCAGCAGCCAATGGGAAAGCGGCGGGACGACCTACGAGCAGTACTTC. Protein: CASSQWESGGTTYEQYF. The chain is built from TRBV3-1 and TRBJ2-7; possibly TRBD2 for D (6 bases). CDR1 is LGHDT and CDR2 is YNNKEL in the germline V gene (reference sequence). With 2 bases removed from V and 2 bases from J, the gap between germline ends came to 19 bases. This CDR3 comprises 17 residues.

This clonotype was seen only a few times. This sequence joins TRBV25-1 and TRBJ1-2, with D possibly TRBD1 on 5 matching bases. CDR3 length equals 16 residues. Germline loops: CDR1 MGHDK, CDR2 SYGVNS. V was trimmed by 0 bases and J by 3 bases, leaving 14 bases between them. The CDR3 is CASSEYGRGGDYGYTF. The CDR3 nucleotides read TGTGCCAGCAGTGAATACGGAAGGGGTGGAGACTATGGCTACACCTTC.

A note on this clonotype: Sequence at one end of the junction differs from germline and may be a read error. V is TRBV12-3 or TRBV12-4 and J is TRBJ1-4; 7 nucleotides align to TRBD1. CDR3 length: 16 residues. The CDR3: CASRGNTVPGGEKLFF. Here the CDR3 DNA reads TGCGCCAGCAGGGGGAACACAGTCCCTGGGGGGGAAAAACTGTTTTTT.

This clonotype has just one count. The chain has TRBV20-1 and TRBJ2-5, with a weak D call TRBD2 (6 bases). Trimming cost V 7 bases and J 5 bases, with 17 bases left between them. Germline loops: CDR1 DFQATT, CDR2 SNEGSKA (reference sequence). CDR3 length: 13 amino acids. The CDR3 nucleotides read TGCAGTGTACAAACTAGCTGGTCGGAGACCCAGTACTTC. Translation gives CSVQTSWSETQYF.